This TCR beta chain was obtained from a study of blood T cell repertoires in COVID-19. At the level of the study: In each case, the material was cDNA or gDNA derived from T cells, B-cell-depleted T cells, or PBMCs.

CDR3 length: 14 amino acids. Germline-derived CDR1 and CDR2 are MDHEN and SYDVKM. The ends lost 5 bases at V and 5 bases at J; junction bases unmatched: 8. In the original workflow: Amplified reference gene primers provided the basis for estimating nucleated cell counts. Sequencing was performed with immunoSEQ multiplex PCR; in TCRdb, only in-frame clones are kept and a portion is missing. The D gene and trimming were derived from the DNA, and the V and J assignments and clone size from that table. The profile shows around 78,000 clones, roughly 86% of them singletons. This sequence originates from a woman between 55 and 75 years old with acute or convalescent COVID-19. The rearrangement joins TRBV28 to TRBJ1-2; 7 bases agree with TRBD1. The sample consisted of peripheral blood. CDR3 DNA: TGTGCCAGCAGTGCCGGGACAGCTGTATATGGCTACACCTTC. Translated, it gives CASSAGTAVYGYTF.